This T cell receptor (beta chain) was profiled in a study of T cell responses to AZD1222 COVID-19 vaccine. V lost 1 base, J lost 1 base, and 3 bases stayed unmatched. Germline V CDR1 and CDR2: SGHDN, FVKESK. The CDR3 has 15 residues. Here immunoSEQ multiplex PCR was the method, and the copy in TCRdb shows in-frame clones only, minus some. The sample lists around 99,000 clones, roughly nine tenths seen once, with just over 8% in the top ten. J is TRBJ2-7 and V is TRBV14; 8 nucleotides match TRBD2. The receptor's source is an adult who received the AZD1222 COVID-19 vaccine. The material was peripheral blood, obtained 28 days after the second AZD1222 dose. CDR3: CASSQVSGISYEQYF. CDR3 DNA: TGTGCCAGCAGCCAAGTTAGCGGGATTTCCTACGAGCAGTACTTC.